The 2 T cell receptor beta chains in this list originate from one sample, sequenced in a study of cytomegalovirus exposure and HLA in healthy donors. Amplification used 60 Vbeta primers and 13 Jbeta primers. The protocol was immunoSEQ multiplex PCR, while the TCRdb copy is restricted to in-frame clones and leaves out a portion. The sample lists over 150,000 clones; approximately 80% were seen once. What was sequenced was PBMCs. The receptor source for this set is a man aged 30 to 39 in good health and CMV-seropositive.

The chain joins TRBV5-4 to TRBJ1-1; TRBD1 matches 8 bases. CDR3 size: 15 residues. CDR1 is SGHNT and CDR2 is YYREEE in the germline V gene (reference sequence). Trimming cost V 4 bases and J 4 bases; bases outside gene matches: 9. The CDR3 coding sequence is TGTGCCAGCAGCCAGCCGGACAGGGCGGTCACTGAAGCTTTCTTT. Protein product: CASSQPDRAVTEAFF.

V gene TRBV9 combines with J gene TRBJ2-7, with 7 bases that match TRBD2. Trimming cost V 0 bases and J 0 bases; bases outside gene matches: 24. CDR1 is SGDLS, CDR2 YYNGEE, per germline. The CDR3 sequence is 22 residues long. This chain's CDR3 is CASSVAHPGGRKTTNNSYEQYF. CDR3 in DNA: TGTGCCAGCAGCGTAGCTCACCCCGGCGGGAGAAAGACAACTAATAACTCCTACGAGCAGTACTTC.